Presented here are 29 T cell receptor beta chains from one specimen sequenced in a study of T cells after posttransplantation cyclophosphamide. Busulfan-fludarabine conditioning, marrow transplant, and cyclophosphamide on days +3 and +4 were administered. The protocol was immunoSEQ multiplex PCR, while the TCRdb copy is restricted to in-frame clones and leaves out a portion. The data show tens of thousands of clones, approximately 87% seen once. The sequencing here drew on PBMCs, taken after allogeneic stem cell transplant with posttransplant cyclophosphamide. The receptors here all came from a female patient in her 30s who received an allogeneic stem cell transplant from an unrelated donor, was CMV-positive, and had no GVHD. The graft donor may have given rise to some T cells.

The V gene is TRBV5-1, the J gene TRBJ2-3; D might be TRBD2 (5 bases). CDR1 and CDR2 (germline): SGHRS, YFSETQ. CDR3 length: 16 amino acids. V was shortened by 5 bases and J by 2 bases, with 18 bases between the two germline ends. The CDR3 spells CASREVRATNTDTQYF. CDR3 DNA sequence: TGCGCCAGCAGGGAAGTGCGGGCAACTAACACAGATACGCAGTATTTT.

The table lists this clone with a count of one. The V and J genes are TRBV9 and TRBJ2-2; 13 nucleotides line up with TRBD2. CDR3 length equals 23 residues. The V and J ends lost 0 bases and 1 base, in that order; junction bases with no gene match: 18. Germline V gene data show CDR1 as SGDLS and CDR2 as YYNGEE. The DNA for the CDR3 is TGTGCCAGCAGCGTAGCCAGGGTGACTAGCGGGGGGCCTTCCACTCAGAACACCGGGGAGCTGTTTTTT. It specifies CASSVARVTSGGPSTQNTGELFF. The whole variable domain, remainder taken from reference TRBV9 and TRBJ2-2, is DSGVTQTPKHLITATGQRVTLRCSPRSGDLSVYWYQQSLDQGLQFLIQYYNGEERAKGNILERFSAQQFPDLHSELNLSSLELGDSALYFCASSVARVTSGGPSTQNTGELFFGEGSRLTVL.

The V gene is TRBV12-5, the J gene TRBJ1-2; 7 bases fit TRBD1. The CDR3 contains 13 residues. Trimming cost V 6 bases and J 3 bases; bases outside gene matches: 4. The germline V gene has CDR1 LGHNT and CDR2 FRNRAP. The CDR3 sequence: CASGYRGHYGYTF. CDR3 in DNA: TGTGCTAGTGGATACAGGGGACACTATGGCTACACCTTC.

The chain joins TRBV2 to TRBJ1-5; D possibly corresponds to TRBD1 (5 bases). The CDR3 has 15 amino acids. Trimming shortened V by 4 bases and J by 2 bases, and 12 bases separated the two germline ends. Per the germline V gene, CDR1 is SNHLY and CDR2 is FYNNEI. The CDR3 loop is CASSGGVKGNQPQHF. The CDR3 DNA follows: TGTGCCAGCAGTGGGGGCGTGAAAGGCAATCAGCCCCAGCATTTT.

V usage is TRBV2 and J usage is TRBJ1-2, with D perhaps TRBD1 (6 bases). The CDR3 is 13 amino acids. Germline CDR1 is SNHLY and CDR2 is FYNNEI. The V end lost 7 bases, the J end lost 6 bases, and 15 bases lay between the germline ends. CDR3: CASMVGGQNGYTF. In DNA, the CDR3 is TGTGCCAGCATGGTCGGGGGGCAGAATGGCTACACCTTC.

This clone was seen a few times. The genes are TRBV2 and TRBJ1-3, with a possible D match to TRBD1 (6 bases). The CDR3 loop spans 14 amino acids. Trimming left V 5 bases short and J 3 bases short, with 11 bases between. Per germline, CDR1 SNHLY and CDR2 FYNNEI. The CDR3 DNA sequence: TGTGCCAGCAGTCAAACAGGGAATGGAAACACCATATATTTT. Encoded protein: CASSQTGNGNTIYF.

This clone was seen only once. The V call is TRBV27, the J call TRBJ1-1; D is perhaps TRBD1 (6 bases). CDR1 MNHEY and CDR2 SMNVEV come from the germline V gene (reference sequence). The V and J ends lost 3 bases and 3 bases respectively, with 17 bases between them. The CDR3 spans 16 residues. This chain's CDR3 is CASSFGFGGRDTEAFF. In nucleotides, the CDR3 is TGTGCCAGCAGTTTTGGTTTCGGGGGGCGGGACACTGAAGCTTTCTTT.

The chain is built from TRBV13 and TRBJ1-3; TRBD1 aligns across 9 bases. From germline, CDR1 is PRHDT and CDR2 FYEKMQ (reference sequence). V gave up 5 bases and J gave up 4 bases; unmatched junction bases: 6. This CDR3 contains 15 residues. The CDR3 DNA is TGTGCCAGCAGCCAGGGACAGGGAGCCGGAAACACCATATATTTT. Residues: CASSQGQGAGNTIYF.

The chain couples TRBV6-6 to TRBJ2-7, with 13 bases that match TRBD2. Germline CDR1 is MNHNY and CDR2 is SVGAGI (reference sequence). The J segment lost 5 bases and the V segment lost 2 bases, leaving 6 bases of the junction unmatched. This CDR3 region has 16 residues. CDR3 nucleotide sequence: TGTGCCAGCAGTTACACTAGCGGGGGGGCCTGGCACGAGCAGTACTTC. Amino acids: CASSYTSGGAWHEQYF.

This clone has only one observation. The CDR3 region has the DNA TGTGCCAGCAGCTTTACAGGGCGGCCCCACGAGCAGTACTTC. Protein product: CASSFTGRPHEQYF. The chain joins TRBV13 to TRBJ2-7, with D possibly being TRBD1 (6 bases). V lost 3 bases and J 5 bases, leaving 14 bases between the germline ends. There are 14 residues in the CDR3. The germline gives CDR1 PRHDT, CDR2 FYEKMQ (reference sequence). The whole variable domain, remainder taken from reference TRBV13 and TRBJ2-7, is AAGVIQSPRHLIKEKRETATLKCYPIPRHDTVYWYQQGPGQDPQFLISFYEKMQSDKGSIPDRFSAQQFSDYHSELNMSSLELGDSALYFCASSFTGRPHEQYFGPGTRLTVT.

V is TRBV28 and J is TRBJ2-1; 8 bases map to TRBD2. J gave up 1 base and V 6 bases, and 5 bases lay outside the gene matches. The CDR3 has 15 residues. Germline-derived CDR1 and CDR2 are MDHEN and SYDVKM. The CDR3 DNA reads TGTGCCAGCAGGGCAGCGGGGGCGTCCTACAATGAGCAGTTCTTC. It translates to CASRAAGASYNEQFF.

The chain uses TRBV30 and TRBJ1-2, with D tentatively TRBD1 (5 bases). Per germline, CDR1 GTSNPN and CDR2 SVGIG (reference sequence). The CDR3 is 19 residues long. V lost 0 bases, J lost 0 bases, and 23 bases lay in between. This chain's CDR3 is CAWSVRQGSWTDPNYGYTF. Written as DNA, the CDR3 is TGTGCCTGGAGTGTACGTCAGGGCTCATGGACCGATCCTAACTATGGCTACACCTTC. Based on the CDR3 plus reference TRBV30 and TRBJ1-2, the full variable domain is SQTIHQWPATLVQPVGSPLSLECTVEGTSNPNLYWYRQAAGRGLQLLFYSVGIGQISSEVPQNLSASRPQDRQFILSSKKLLLSDSGFYLCAWSVRQGSWTDPNYGYTFGSGTRLTVV.

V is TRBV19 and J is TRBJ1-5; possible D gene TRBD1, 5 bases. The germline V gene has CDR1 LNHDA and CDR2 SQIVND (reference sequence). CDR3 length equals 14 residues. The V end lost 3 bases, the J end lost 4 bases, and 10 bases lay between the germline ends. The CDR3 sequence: CASSIPQGNQPQHF. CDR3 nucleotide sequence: TGTGCCAGTAGTATTCCGCAGGGTAATCAGCCCCAGCATTTT.

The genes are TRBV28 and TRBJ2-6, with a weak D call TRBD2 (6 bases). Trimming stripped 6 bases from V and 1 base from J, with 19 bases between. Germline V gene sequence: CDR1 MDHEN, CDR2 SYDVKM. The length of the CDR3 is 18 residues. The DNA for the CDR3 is TGTGCCAGCAGCCATAAGCGGGCAGGTTGGTCTGGGGCCAACGTCCTGACTTTC. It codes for CASSHKRAGWSGANVLTF.

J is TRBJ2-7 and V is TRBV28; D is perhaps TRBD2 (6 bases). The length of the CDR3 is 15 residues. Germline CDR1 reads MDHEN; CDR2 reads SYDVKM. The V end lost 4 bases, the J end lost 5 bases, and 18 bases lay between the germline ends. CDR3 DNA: TGTGCCAGCAGTTCGAGACTAGAGAGAAACCACGAGCAGTACTTC. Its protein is CASSSRLERNHEQYF.

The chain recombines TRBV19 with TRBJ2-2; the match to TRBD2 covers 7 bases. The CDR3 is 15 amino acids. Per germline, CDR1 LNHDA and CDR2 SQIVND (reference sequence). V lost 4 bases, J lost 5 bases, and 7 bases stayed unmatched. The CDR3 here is CASSRAAGLTGELFF. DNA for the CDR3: TGTGCCAGTAGTAGGGCAGCGGGACTGACCGGGGAGCTGTTTTTT.

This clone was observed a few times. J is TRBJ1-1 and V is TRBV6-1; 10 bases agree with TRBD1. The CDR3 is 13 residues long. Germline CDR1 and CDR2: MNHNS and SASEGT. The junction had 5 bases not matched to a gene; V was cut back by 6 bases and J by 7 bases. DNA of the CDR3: TGTGCCAGCAGACGGACAGGGGGAGATGAAGCTTTCTTT. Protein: CASRRTGGDEAFF.

CDR3 amino acids: CASSLGQDSGANVLTF. As DNA, the CDR3 is TGTGCCAGCAGCCTGGGACAGGACTCTGGGGCCAACGTCCTGACTTTC. The chain uses TRBV7-2 and TRBJ2-6, with 8 bases aligning to TRBD1. Looked up from germline, CDR1 is SGHTA and CDR2 is FQGNSA. V dropped 5 bases and J dropped 0; count of bases not matched to a gene: 3. CDR3 size: 16 residues. The full variable domain, with the rest looked up from reference TRBV7-2 and TRBJ2-6, is GAGVSQSPSNKVTEKGKDVELRCDPISGHTALYWYRQSLGQGLEFLIYFQGNSAPDKSGLPSDRFSAERTGGSVSTLTIQRTQQEDSAVYLCASSLGQDSGANVLTFGAGSRLTVL.

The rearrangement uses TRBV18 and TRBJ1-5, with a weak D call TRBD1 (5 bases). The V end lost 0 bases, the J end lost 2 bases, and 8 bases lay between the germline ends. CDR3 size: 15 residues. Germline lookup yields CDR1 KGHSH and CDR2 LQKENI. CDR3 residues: CASSPPGGGNQPQHF. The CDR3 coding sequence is TGTGCCAGCTCACCACCGGGGGGAGGCAATCAGCCCCAGCATTTT.

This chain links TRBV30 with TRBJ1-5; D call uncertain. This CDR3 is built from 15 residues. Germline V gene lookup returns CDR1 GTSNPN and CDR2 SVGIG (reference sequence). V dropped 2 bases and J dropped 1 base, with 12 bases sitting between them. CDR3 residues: CAWSRNSQSNQPQHF. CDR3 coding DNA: TGTGCCTGGAGTAGGAACAGTCAAAGCAATCAGCCCCAGCATTTT.

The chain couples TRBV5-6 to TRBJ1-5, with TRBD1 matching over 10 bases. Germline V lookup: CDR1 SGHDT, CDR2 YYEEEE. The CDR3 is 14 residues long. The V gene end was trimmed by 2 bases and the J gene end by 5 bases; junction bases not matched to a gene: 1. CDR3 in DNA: TGTGCCAGCAGCTTCGGGACAGGGGATCAGCCCCAGCATTTT. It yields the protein CASSFGTGDQPQHF.

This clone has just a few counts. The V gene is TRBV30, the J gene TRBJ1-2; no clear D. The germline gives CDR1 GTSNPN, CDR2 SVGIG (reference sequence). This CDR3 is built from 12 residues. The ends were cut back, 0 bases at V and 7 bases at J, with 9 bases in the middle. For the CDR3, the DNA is TGTGCCTGGAGTGTGGGTGCGGGTGGCTACACCTTC. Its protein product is CAWSVGAGGYTF.

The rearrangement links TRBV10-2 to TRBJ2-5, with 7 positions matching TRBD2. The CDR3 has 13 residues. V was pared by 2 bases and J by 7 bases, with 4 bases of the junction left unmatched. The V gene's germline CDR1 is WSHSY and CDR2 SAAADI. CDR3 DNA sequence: TGCGCCAGCAGTGAGAGGACTAGTAGGACCCAGTACTTC. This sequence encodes CASSERTSRTQYF.

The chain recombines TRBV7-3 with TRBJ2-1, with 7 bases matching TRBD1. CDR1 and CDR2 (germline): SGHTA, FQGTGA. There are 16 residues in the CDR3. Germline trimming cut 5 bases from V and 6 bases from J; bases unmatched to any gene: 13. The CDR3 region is CASSVLTGNEGNEQFF. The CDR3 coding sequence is TGTGCCAGCAGCGTATTGACAGGGAATGAGGGCAATGAGCAGTTCTTC.

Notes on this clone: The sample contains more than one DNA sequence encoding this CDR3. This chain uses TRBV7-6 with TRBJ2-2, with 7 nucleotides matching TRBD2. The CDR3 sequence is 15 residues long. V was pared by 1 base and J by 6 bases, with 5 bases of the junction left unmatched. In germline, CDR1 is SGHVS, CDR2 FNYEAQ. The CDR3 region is CASSLGAGVAGELFF. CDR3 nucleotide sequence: TGTGCCAGCAGCTTAGGGGCGGGGGTTGCCGGGGAGCTGTTTTTT. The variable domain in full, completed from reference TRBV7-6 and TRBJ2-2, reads GAGVSQSPRYKVTKRGQDVALRCDPISGHVSLYWYRQALGQGPEFLTYFNYEAQQDKSGLPNDRFSAERPEGSISTLTIQRTEQRDSAMYRCASSLGAGVAGELFFGEGSRLTVL.

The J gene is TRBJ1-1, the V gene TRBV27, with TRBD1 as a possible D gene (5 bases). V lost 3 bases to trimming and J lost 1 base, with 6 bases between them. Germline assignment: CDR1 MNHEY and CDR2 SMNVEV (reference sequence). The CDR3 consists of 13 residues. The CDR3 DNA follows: TGTGCCAGCAGTTTCGGACAGAACACTGAAGCTTTCTTT. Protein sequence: CASSFGQNTEAFF.

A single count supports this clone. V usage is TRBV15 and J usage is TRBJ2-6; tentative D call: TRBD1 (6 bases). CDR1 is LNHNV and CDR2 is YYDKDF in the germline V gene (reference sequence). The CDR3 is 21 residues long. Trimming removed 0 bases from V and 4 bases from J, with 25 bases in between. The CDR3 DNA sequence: TGTGCCACCAGCAGAGATCCGTGGGACAACAACTACTCGGGAGGGGCCAACGTCCTGACTTTC. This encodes CATSRDPWDNNYSGGANVLTF.

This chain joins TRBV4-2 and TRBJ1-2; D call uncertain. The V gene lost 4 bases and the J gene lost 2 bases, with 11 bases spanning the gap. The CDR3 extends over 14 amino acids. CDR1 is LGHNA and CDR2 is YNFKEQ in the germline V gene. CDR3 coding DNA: TGTGCCAGCAGCCGAGCCCGTGAGAACTATGGCTACACCTTC. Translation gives CASSRARENYGYTF.

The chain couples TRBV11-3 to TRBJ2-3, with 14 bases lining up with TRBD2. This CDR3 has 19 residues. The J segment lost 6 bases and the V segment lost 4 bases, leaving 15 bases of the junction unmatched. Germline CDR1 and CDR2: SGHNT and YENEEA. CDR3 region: CASSSGLAGDLRSHDTQYF. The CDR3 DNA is TGTGCCAGCAGCTCGGGACTAGCGGGGGACCTACGGAGTCACGATACGCAGTATTTT.